This entry describes one TCR beta chain. This clonotype has a count of ten or more. Its specific antigen is unknown. No qualities accompany the bases; no much larger clone lies one base away. TCR repertoires of sorted CD4+ and CD8+ blood T cells from severe aplastic anemia patients and healthy subjects were deep-sequenced in the study. Ficoll-Paque density gradient centrifugation was used to isolate peripheral blood mononuclear cells. CD4+ and CD8+ T cells were sorted by FACS or magnetic beads before DNA extraction. Its CDR3 holds 16 amino acids, cysteine through phenylalanine. The sequence is cut down to CDR3 DNA, 48 bases in frame from base 1. The trim is 5 bases for V and 0 bases for J, with a gap of 11 bases between the germline ends. CDR1 and CDR2 are drawn from the germline V gene: SNHLY, FYNNEI. The data originate from a study of CD8+CD57+ T cells in acquired aplastic anemia (dated by TCRdb to 2016 to 2019). Some background on the complete study: On average, sorted CD4+ and CD8+ cells yielded 3.2 ug of extracted DNA, with a range of about 0.19 to 30 ug. Mean read counts for healthy donor samples were 8.5 million to 10.8 million for CD4+ cells and 11.0 million for CD8+ cells. On the study overall, not on this receptor specifically: Around 31 CD8+ CDR3 sequences were shared between patients and controls but appeared highly expressed in patients and within their immunodominant clones. Patients and healthy controls showed no significant difference in CD8+ Simpson's diversity (P=0.060).

Genomic DNA served as template for TCR beta VDJ combination and CDR3 sequence profiling. An Illumina HiSeq 2000 was used for TCR repertoire sequencing. On the study's bioinformatics: Repertoires were assessed using TRBV/TRBJ rearrangement plots, CDR3 size and DJ length profiles, and Simpson's diversity index. Whichever DNA sequence was most abundant in the deep sequencing data was defined as the immunodominant clone. CDR3 amino acid sequences were screened for sharing across subjects and compared with published repertoires and the VDJdb database. TCRdb handled the public reads itself, with Q25 trimming in fastp and clone calling in MiXCR, and kept productive beta chains. Every CDR3 protein is listed once, alongside the most common genes and DNA of its rows. TCRdb, not the original authors, processed these V and J calls. In all, the sample holds more than 150,000 distinct CDR3 sequences, and around 45% of those were seen once. The ten largest clones add up to roughly 3% of the sample.

Material for sequencing was sorted CD4+, CD8+, or CD8+CD57+ T cells (not recorded which) from PBMCs. This TCR was recovered from a human donor in good health. Recombination linked TRBV2 to TRBJ1-6; TRBD1 is possibly the D segment (5 matching bases). The CDR3 amino acid sequence is: CASSRDSSSYNSPLHF. The sequence in DNA is TGTGCCAGCAGTAGGGACTCCAGCTCCTATAATTCACCCCTCCACTTT.